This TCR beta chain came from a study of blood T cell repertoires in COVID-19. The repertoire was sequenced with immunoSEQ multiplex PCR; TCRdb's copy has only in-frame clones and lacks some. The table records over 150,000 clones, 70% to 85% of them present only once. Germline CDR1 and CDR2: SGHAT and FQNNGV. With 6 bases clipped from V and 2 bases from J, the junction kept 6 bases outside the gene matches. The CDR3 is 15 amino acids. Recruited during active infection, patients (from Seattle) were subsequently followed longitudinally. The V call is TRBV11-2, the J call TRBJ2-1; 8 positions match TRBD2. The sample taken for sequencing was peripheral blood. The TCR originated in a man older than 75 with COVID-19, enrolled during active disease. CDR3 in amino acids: CASREPGLAYNEQFF. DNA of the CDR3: TGTGCCAGCAGAGAACCGGGACTAGCCTACAATGAGCAGTTCTTC.